This T cell receptor beta chain comes out of a study of cytomegalovirus exposure and HLA in healthy donors. Whole-study findings and limits: Reported results showed that the classifier diagnosed cytomegalovirus status with high specificity and sensitivity. Later, TCR association rates were found to vary by HLA locus, highest for DRB1 and lowest for HLA-C. Prior analysis indicated that the majority of TCR beta V segments exhibited productivity approximately 87% or approximately 30% of the time.

This clone has a single count. What it binds is unknown. An end of the junction differs from the germline gene, which may be a read error. CDR1 and CDR2 (germline): MGHRA, YSYEKL. This CDR3 spans 15 amino acids. The PCR ran on 60 Vbeta and 13 Jbeta primers. Method: immunoSEQ multiplex PCR; TCRdb's copy keeps in-frame clones and lacks some. This sample has fewer than 200,000 clones, with approximately 86% found just once. V gene TRBV4-1 combines with J gene TRBJ1-3; the D is unclear. Sample: PBMCs. This receptor was identified in a male donor in good health and CMV-seronegative. DNA of the CDR3: TGCGCCAGCAGCCAAGATCCGACAACTGGAAGCACCATATATTTT. It encodes CASSQDPTTGSTIYF.